This T cell receptor (beta chain) was documented in a study of blood T cell repertoires in COVID-19. The authors' processing: Quantification of nucleated cells was approximated via reference gene primer amplification. Assay used: immunoSEQ multiplex PCR; TCRdb lists only in-frame clones, some missing. That table furnishes V, J and clone size, whereas the DNA furnished D and trimming. The sample has about 310,000 clones; roughly nine tenths are singletons. This CDR3 spans 15 amino acids. Germline-derived CDR1 and CDR2 are MDHEN and SYDVKM. With V trimmed by 4 bases and J by 1 base, 4 bases remained unmatched.

The clonotype originates from a man aged 18 to 29 with active or convalescent COVID-19. Sequenced sample: peripheral blood. The chain joins TRBV28 to TRBJ1-5, with 7 bases lining up with TRBD1. The CDR3 DNA reads TGTGCCAGCAGTTCCCCAGGGGGAAGCAATCAGCCCCAGCATTTT. It yields the protein CASSSPGGSNQPQHF. The whole variable domain, remainder taken from reference TRBV28 and TRBJ1-5, is DVKVTQSSRYLVKRTGEKVFLECVQDMDHENMFWYRQDPGLGLRLIYFSYDVKMKEKGDIPEGYSVSREKKERFSLILESASTNQTSMYLCASSSPGGSNQPQHFGDGTRLSIL.